This entry features one T cell receptor beta chain sequence. Assay: immunoSEQ multiplex PCR; the TCRdb copy retains only in-frame clones and omits some. The sample lists fewer than 40,000 clones, 90% to 95% occurring once. This record belongs to a study of T cell changes during pregnancy in multiple sclerosis. This CDR3 spans 18 amino acids. The rearrangement joins TRBV21-1 to TRBJ1-5; TRBD1, the table's D call, lacks a check against the DNA. TRBV21-1 is described as a pseudogene. The receptor comes from a female donor with multiple sclerosis, enrolled in a pregnancy study. The material sequenced was CD4+ T cells from peripheral blood mononuclear cells, taken after pregnancy. The CDR3 protein is CASSQPFGTAISNQPQHF. The CDR3, as DNA: TGTGCCAGCAGCCAGCCTTTTGGGACAGCGATCAGCAATCAGCCCCAGCATTTT.